These T cell receptor beta chains were read from a single sample in a study of cytotoxic CD8 clonotypes in ibrutinib-treated CLL. Libraries were prepared by immunoSEQ multiplex PCR; TCRdb keeps only in-frame clonotypes and omits some of them. The sample lists about 120,000 clones, roughly 60% occurring once. The sample in question was PBMCs, obtained after 24 months of ibrutinib treatment. The source of these receptors is a human donor with chronic lymphocytic leukemia. Both conserved end residues are part of each CDR3. The D gene is left open where the match is weak. Not every row has a clone size; where given, it reads once, few, many or a size class.

CDR3aa,CDR3nt,d_gene,abundance,len,v_gene,j_gene
CASIPDPSTDTQYF,TGCGCCAGCATTCCCGATCCAAGCACAGATACGCAGTATTTT,NA,NA,14,TRBV5-1,TRBJ2-3
CASSDRAYEQYF,TGTGCCAGCAGTGATCGGGCCTACGAGCAGTACTTC,NA,NA,12,TRBV2,TRBJ2-7
CASSQADGGEAFF,TGCGCCAGCAGCCAAGCCGACGGGGGTGAAGCTTTCTTT,NA,NA,13,TRBV4-1,TRBJ1-1
CASSTKGGTNYEQYF,TGTGCCAGCAGTACTAAGGGGGGGACCAATTACGAGCAGTACTTC,NA,NA,15,TRBV6-1,TRBJ2-7
CASSPTGELGGYTF,TGTGCCAGTAGCCCGACAGGGGAATTGGGAGGCTACACCTTC,TRBD1,NA,14,TRBV19,TRBJ1-2
CSVEVPSSGNTIYF,TGCAGCGTTGAAGTGCCGAGCTCTGGAAACACCATATATTTT,NA,NA,14,TRBV29-1,TRBJ1-3
CASRPRVYDNQPQHF,TGTGCCAGCAGACCAAGGGTTTACGACAATCAGCCCCAGCATTTT,NA,NA,15,TRBV6-5,TRBJ1-5
CASSARRGDPRTTDTQYF,TGTGCCAGCAGCGCCCGCAGGGGGGACCCAAGGACCACAGATACGCAGTATTTT,NA,NA,18,TRBV9,TRBJ2-3
CAWSGGVSYNEQFF,TGTGCCTGGAGCGGAGGGGTATCCTACAATGAGCAGTTCTTC,NA,NA,14,TRBV30,TRBJ2-1
CASSQARGLGPAEQYF,TGCGCCAGCAGCCAAGCCCGGGGACTAGGGCCCGCCGAGCAGTACTTC,TRBD2,NA,16,TRBV4-1,TRBJ2-7
CAWIEEETQYF,TGTGCCTGGATAGAGGAAGAGACCCAGTACTTC,NA,NA,11,TRBV30,TRBJ2-5
CASSTGRGETQPQHF,TGTGCCAGCAGTACCGGAAGGGGAGAGACTCAGCCCCAGCATTTT,NA,NA,15,TRBV6-1,TRBJ1-5
CASSLGGIVDTEAFF,TGCGCCAGCAGCTTGGGGGGGATTGTGGACACTGAAGCTTTCTTT,NA,NA,15,TRBV5-1,TRBJ1-1
CASSEPGLAGTDTQYF,TGTGCCAGCAGTGAACCTGGACTAGCGGGGACAGATACGCAGTATTTT,TRBD2,NA,16,TRBV2,TRBJ2-3
CASSYLGQSQETQYF,TGTGCCAGCAGTTACTTAGGTCAGTCCCAAGAGACCCAGTACTTC,NA,NA,15,TRBV6-5,TRBJ2-5
CAWGWGYEQYF,TGTGCCTGGGGCTGGGGTTACGAGCAGTACTTC,NA,NA,11,TRBV30,TRBJ2-7
CSGGGAYEQYF,TGCAGTGGAGGGGGGGCCTACGAGCAGTACTTC,NA,few,11,TRBV20-1,TRBJ2-7
CASSPPDFQRGYTF,TGTGCCAGCTCACCACCTGATTTCCAGAGGGGCTACACCTTC,NA,NA,14,TRBV18,TRBJ1-2
CASSTTGGYEQYF,TGTGCCAGCAGCACGACAGGGGGCTACGAGCAGTACTTC,TRBD1,NA,13,TRBV7-6,TRBJ2-7
CASSPPRDRARSPLHF,TGTGCCAGCAGCCCCCCAAGGGACAGGGCCAGATCACCCCTCCACTTT,TRBD1,few,16,TRBV28,TRBJ1-6
CASSHTQGVGANVLTF,TGCGCCAGCAGCCATACCCAGGGGGTGGGGGCCAACGTCCTGACTTTC,TRBD1,NA,16,TRBV5-4,TRBJ2-6
CASSQVEPPYGYTF,TGTGCCAGCAGCCAAGTCGAACCGCCCTATGGCTACACCTTC,NA,few,14,TRBV4-2,TRBJ1-2
CASSLSRVGELFF,TGTGCCAGCAGTTTATCGAGGGTCGGGGAGCTGTTTTTT,NA,NA,13,TRBV27,TRBJ2-2
CASSVGGEQFF,TGTGCCAGCAGCGTGGGAGGAGAGCAGTTCTTC,NA,NA,11,TRBV9,TRBJ2-1
CASGEGGRAFF,TGTGCCAGCGGCGAAGGGGGGAGAGCTTTCTTT,NA,NA,11,TRBV25-1,TRBJ1-1
CSMGEVNTEAFF,TGCAGTATGGGGGAGGTGAACACTGAAGCTTTCTTT,NA,NA,12,TRBV29-1,TRBJ1-1
CASSIESALNTGELFF,TGCGCCAGCAGTATCGAGTCAGCCCTGAACACCGGGGAGCTGTTTTTT,NA,NA,16,TRBV5-1,TRBJ2-2
CASRELDRAHNEQFF,TGTGCCAGCAGGGAATTGGACAGAGCCCACAATGAGCAGTTCTTC,NA,NA,15,TRBV6-1,TRBJ2-1
CASSEEVHFSGNTIYF,TGTGCCAGCAGTGAGGAAGTACATTTCTCTGGAAACACCATATATTTT,NA,NA,16,TRBV6-1,TRBJ1-3
CASSGRGDYNEQFF,TGTGCCAGCAGCGGACGGGGGGACTACAATGAGCAGTTCTTC,TRBD2,NA,14,TRBV13,TRBJ2-1
CASSPTLSSGNTIYF,TGTGCCAGCAGCCCGACTTTGAGCTCTGGAAACACCATATATTTT,NA,NA,15,TRBV7-2,TRBJ1-3
CASKEGAFQPQHF,TGTGCCAGCAAGGAGGGGGCGTTTCAGCCCCAGCATTTT,TRBD1,NA,13,TRBV6-1,TRBJ1-5
CASSVDWQGNGYTF,TGTGCCAGCAGCGTAGATTGGCAGGGAAACGGCTACACCTTC,NA,NA,14,TRBV9,TRBJ1-2
CASSGRLNTEAFF,TGTGCCAGCAGTGGACGGTTGAACACTGAAGCTTTCTTT,NA,NA,13,TRBV2,TRBJ1-1
CAWGSEGPYGYTF,TGTGCCTGGGGGTCTGAGGGTCCCTATGGCTACACCTTC,NA,NA,13,TRBV30,TRBJ1-2
CARRTAGHEQFF,TGTGCCAGAAGGACCGCGGGCCATGAGCAGTTCTTC,NA,few,12,TRBV2,TRBJ2-1
CASSVALGGSVGDTQYF,TGTGCCAGCAGCGTAGCCCTCGGCGGTAGCGTAGGAGATACGCAGTATTTT,NA,NA,17,TRBV9,TRBJ2-3
CASSPREGVNEQFF,TGTGCCAGCTCACCTCGGGAGGGGGTGAATGAGCAGTTCTTC,TRBD2,NA,14,TRBV18,TRBJ2-1
CASSQETGLNTGELFF,TGCGCCAGCAGCCAAGAGACAGGCTTAAACACCGGGGAGCTGTTTTTT,NA,few,16,TRBV4-3,TRBJ2-2
CASSDYRGQSTGELFF,TGTGCCAGCAGTGACTACAGGGGACAGAGCACCGGGGAGCTGTTTTTT,TRBD1,NA,16,TRBV25-1,TRBJ2-2
CASSLASYRNSPLHF,TGTGCCAGCAGCTTGGCCTCCTACCGGAATTCACCCCTCCACTTT,NA,many,15,TRBV5-6,TRBJ1-6
CASSHNRVYYGYTF,TGTGCCAGCAGCCACAACAGGGTGTACTATGGCTACACCTTC,NA,few,14,TRBV14,TRBJ1-2
CASRFSNTGELFF,TGTGCCAGCAGGTTTTCGAACACCGGGGAGCTGTTTTTT,NA,few,13,TRBV6-6,TRBJ2-2
CASSMRQNTEAFF,TGTGCCAGTAGTATGCGTCAGAACACTGAAGCTTTCTTT,NA,NA,13,TRBV19,TRBJ1-1
CASSFGQGAGRTGELFF,TGTGCCAGCAGTTTCGGACAAGGTGCAGGGAGGACCGGGGAGCTGTTTTTT,NA,NA,17,TRBV28,TRBJ2-2
CASSDSLRGGTDTQYF,TGTGCCAGCAGTGACAGCCTGCGGGGGGGCACAGATACGCAGTATTTT,TRBD2,NA,16,TRBV6-1,TRBJ2-3
CASTPEGGPNTEAFF,TGTGCCAGCACACCGGAGGGGGGACCGAACACTGAAGCTTTCTTT,NA,NA,15,TRBV7-2,TRBJ1-1
CASSLVAGKETQYF,TGCGCCAGCAGCTTGGTGGCAGGGAAAGAGACCCAGTACTTC,NA,NA,14,TRBV5-1,TRBJ2-5
CASSAQGAQPQHF,TGTGCCAGCTCCGCCCAGGGGGCGCAGCCCCAGCATTTT,TRBD1,NA,13,TRBV6-5,TRBJ1-5
CASSRDPSGALGEQFF,TGTGCCAGCAGTCGAGACCCTAGCGGGGCCCTCGGGGAGCAGTTCTTC,TRBD2,NA,16,TRBV6-4,TRBJ2-1
CASKGVGEKLFF,TGTGCCAGTAAAGGGGTCGGTGAAAAACTGTTTTTT,NA,NA,12,TRBV19,TRBJ1-4
CASSRRTPRGHNSPLHF,TGTGCCAGCAGTCGTCGAACCCCCCGGGGGCACAATTCACCCCTCCACTTT,NA,few,17,TRBV2,TRBJ1-6
CASLGGGLNEQFF,TGTGCCAGCCTTGGCGGGGGGTTAAATGAGCAGTTCTTC,TRBD2,NA,13,TRBV27,TRBJ2-1
CASSQSTGGRGAKNIQYF,TGCGCCAGCAGTCAATCGACCGGTGGGCGAGGGGCCAAAAACATTCAGTACTTC,NA,few,18,TRBV23-1,TRBJ2-4
CASLVGSQRDTQYF,TGTGCCAGCCTGGTCGGCTCCCAGAGAGATACGCAGTATTTT,NA,NA,14,TRBV2,TRBJ2-3
CASSPPGTRNTEAFF,TGTGCCAGCTCACCTCCAGGGACGAGGAACACTGAAGCTTTCTTT,NA,NA,15,TRBV18,TRBJ1-1
CASSVGQGGQPQHF,TGTGCCAGCAGTGTAGGACAGGGGGGTCAGCCCCAGCATTTT,TRBD1,few,14,TRBV6-1,TRBJ1-5
CASRGLAKITDTQYF,TGTGCCAGCAGGGGACTAGCGAAGATCACAGATACGCAGTATTTT,TRBD2,NA,15,TRBV2,TRBJ2-3